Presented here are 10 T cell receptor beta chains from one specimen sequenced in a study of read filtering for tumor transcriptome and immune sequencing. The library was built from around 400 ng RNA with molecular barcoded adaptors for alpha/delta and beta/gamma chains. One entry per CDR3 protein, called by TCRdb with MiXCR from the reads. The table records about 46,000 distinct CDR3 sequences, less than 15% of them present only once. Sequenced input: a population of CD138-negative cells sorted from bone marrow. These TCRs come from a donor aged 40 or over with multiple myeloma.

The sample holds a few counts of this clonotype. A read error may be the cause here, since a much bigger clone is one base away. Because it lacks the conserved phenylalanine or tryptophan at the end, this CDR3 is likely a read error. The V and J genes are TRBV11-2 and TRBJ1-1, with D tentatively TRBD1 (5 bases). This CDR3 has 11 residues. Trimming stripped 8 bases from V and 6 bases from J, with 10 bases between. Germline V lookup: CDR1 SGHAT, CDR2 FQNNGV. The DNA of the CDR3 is TGTGCCAGCCGCACAGGCGCTGAAGCTTTCTGT. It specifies CASRTGAEAFC.

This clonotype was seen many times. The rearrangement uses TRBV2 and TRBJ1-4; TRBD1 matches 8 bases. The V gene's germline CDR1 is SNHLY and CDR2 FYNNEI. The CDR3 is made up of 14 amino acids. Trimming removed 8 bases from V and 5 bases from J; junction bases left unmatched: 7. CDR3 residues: CASYLGQANEKLFF. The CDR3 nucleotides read TGTGCCAGCTACTTGGGACAGGCGAATGAAAAACTGTTTTTT. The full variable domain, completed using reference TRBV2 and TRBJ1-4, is EPEVTQTPSHQVTQMGQEVILRCVPISNHLYFYWYRQILGQKVEFLVSFYNNEISEKSEIFDDQFSVERPDGSNFTLKIRSTKLEDSAMYFCASYLGQANEKLFFGSGTQLSVL.

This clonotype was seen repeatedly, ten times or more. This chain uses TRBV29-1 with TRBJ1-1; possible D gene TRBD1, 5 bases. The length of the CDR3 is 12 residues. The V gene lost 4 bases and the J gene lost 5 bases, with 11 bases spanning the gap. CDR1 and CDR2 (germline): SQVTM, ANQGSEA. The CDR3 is CSVVSGRTEAFF. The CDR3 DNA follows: TGCAGCGTTGTTTCAGGGCGAACTGAAGCTTTCTTT.

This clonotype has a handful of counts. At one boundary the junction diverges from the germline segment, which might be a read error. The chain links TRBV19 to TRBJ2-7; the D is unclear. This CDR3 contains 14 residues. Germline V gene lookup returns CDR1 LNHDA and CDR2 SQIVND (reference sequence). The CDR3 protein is CASSIVRTSHEQYF. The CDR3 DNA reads TGTGCCAGTAGTATAGTTCGGACCTCCCACGAGCAGTACTTC.

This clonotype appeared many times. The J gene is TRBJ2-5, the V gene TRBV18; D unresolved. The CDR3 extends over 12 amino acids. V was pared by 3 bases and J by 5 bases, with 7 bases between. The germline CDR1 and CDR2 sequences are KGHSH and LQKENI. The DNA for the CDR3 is TGTGCCAGCTCACCTCAAGGGGAGACCCAGTACTTC. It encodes CASSPQGETQYF.

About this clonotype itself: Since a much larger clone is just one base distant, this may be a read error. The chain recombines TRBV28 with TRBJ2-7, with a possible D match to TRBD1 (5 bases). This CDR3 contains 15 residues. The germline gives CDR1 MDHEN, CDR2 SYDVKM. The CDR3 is CASIDAGRVAYEEYF. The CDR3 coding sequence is TGTGCCAGCATCGACGCAGGGCGAGTTGCCTACGAGGAGTACTTC.

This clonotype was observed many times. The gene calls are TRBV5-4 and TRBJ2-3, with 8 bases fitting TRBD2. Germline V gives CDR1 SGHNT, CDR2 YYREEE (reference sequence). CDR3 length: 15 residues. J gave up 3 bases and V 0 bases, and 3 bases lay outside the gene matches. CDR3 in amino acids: CASSLGAGVTDTQYF. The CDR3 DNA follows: TGTGCCAGCAGCTTGGGAGCGGGAGTAACAGATACGCAGTATTTT.

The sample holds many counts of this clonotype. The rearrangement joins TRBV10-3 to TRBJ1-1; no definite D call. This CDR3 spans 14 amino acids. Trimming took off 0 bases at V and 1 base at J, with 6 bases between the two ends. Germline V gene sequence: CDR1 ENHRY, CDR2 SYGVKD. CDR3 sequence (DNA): TGTGCCATCAGTGAGTCGACACGGAACACTGAAGCTTTCTTT. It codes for CAISESTRNTEAFF.

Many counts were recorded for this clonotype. CDR3 region: CASSLYRTSGDTGELFF. DNA for the CDR3: TGTGCCAGCAGTTTATATCGGACTAGCGGTGACACCGGGGAGCTGTTTTTT. The chain couples TRBV27 to TRBJ2-2; 10 nucleotides line up with TRBD2. From germline, CDR1 is MNHEY and CDR2 SMNVEV (reference sequence). V trimming: 1 base; J trimming: 3 bases; junction bases outside the gene matches: 5. The CDR3 is 17 amino acids.

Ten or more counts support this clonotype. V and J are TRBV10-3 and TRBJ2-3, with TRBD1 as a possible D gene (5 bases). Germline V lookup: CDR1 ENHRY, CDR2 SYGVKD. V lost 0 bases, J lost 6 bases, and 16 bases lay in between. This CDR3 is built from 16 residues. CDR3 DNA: TGTGCCATCAGTGAGTCGACGAACCAACAGGTGGATACGCAGTATTTT. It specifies CAISESTNQQVDTQYF.